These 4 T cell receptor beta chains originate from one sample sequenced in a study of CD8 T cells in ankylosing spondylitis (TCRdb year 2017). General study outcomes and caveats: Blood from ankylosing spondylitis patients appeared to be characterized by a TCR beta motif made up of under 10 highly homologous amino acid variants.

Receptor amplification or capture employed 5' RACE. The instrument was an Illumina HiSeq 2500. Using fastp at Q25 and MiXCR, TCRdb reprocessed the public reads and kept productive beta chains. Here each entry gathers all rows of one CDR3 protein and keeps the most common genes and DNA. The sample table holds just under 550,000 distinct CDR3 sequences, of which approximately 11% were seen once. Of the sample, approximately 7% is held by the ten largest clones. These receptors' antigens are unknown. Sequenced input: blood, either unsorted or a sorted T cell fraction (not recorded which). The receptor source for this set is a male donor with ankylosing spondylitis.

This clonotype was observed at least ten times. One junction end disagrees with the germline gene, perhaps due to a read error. Here the CDR3 reads CASSPGQGAGQPQHF. DNA of the CDR3: TGTGCCAGCAGTCCGGGACAGGGGGCGGGTCAGCCCCAGCATTTT. The chain recombines TRBV5-1 with TRBJ1-5; 12 bases map to TRBD1. The CDR3 loop spans 15 amino acids. Germline lookup yields CDR1 SGHRS and CDR2 YFSETQ.

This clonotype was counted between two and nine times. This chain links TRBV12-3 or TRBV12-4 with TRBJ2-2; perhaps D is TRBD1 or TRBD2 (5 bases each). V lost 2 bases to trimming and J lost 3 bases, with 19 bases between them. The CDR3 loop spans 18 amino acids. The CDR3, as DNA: TGTGCCAGCAGTTTACCCTCTTTCCGCGAGGGGCACACCGGGGAGCTGTTTTTT. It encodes CASSLPSFREGHTGELFF.

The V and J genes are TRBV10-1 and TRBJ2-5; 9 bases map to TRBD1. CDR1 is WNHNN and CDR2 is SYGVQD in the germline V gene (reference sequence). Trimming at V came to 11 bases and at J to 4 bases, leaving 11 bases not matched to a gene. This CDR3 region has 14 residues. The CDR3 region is CAYQTGGASETQYF. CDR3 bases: TGCGCCTACCAAACAGGGGGCGCATCAGAGACCCAGTACTTC.

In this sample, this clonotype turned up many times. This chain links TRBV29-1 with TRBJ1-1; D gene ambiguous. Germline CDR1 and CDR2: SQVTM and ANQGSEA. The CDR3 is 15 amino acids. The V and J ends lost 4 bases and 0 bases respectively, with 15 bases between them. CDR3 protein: CSVVDRSYMNTEAFF. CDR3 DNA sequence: TGCAGCGTTGTAGATCGTTCCTATATGAACACTGAAGCTTTCTTT.